This TCR beta chain was documented in a study of OX40 agonist ivuxolimab in advanced cancers. Overall study: Partial responses were achieved by three patients: one hepatocellular carcinoma, two cutaneous melanoma. Study findings and constraints: Relative to CD4+, CD8+ T cells held more expanded clones on average.

Details on this clone: Its antigen is unidentified.

Here immunoSEQ multiplex PCR was the method, and the copy in TCRdb shows in-frame clones only, minus some. The data contain around 60,000 clones, 75% to 90% of them singletons. This CDR3 has 17 residues. CDR1 and CDR2 from the germline V gene are WNHNN and SYGVQD (reference sequence). V lost 8 bases to trimming and J lost 16 bases; unmatched junction nucleotides: 26. The sequence came from an adult with an advanced solid tumor such as melanoma, head and neck, liver or kidney cancer. This chain links TRBV10-1 with TRBJ2-1; TRBD1 matches at 10 bases. This sample comprised CD4+ or CD8+ T cells sorted from blood, obtained in a trial of the OX40 agonist ivuxolimab. CDR3 residues: CASRSGQGPAGGLQLFF. The CDR3 DNA follows: TGCGCCAGCCGCTCGGGACAGGGGCCTGCTGGCGGCCTTCAACTTTTCTTC.